These T cell receptor beta chains were read from a single sample in a study of T-cell memory formation after mild COVID-19. Each CDR3 protein is one row after TCRdb ran MiXCR on the 5' RACE reads. The sample includes 560,000 or so distinct CDR3 sequences, roughly a sixth of them seen just once. Sequenced input: PBMCs or a T cell subset sorted from them (not recorded which). These receptors all come from an adult woman who had mild COVID-19 (a few samples of this study predate the infection). Cell type and time point are not known. CDR3s include the opening cysteine and the closing phenylalanine or tryptophan. The order of the fields is clone size, V gene, J gene, D gene, CDR3 protein, CDR3 DNA. A D gene is named only where the DNA matches it firmly. Clone sizes are given selectively: once, few, many, or a class where the clone is expanded.

.,TRBV24-1,TRBJ2-7,.,CATSLQGEQYF,TGTGCCACCAGTTTACAAGGGGAGCAGTACTTC
.,TRBV2,TRBJ2-5,.,CASRRFQETQYF,TGTGCCAGCAGGAGGTTCCAAGAGACCCAGTACTTC
.,TRBV7-9,TRBJ2-1,TRBD1,CASSMGQGEDEEQFF,TGTGCCAGCAGCATGGGACAGGGGGAGGATGAGGAGCAGTTCTTC
.,TRBV5-1,TRBJ2-1,TRBD1,CASSPTGESDEQFF,TGCGCCAGCAGCCCTACAGGGGAGAGCGATGAGCAGTTCTTC
few,TRBV20-1,TRBJ2-7,TRBD2,CSARVPAGGYYEQYF,TGCAGTGCTAGGGTTCCAGCGGGGGGGTACTACGAGCAGTACTTC
many,TRBV12-3/TRBV12-4,TRBJ2-3,TRBD2,CASSLSGESTDTQYF,TGTGCCAGCAGTTTAAGCGGGGAGAGCACAGATACGCAGTATTTT
few,TRBV20-1,TRBJ2-4,TRBD1,CSARPGTGGPGNIQYF,TGCAGTGCTAGACCAGGGACAGGGGGGCCCGGAAACATTCAGTACTTC
.,TRBV29-1,TRBJ2-5,.,CSGRRQSQETQYF,TGCAGCGGAAGAAGACAGAGCCAAGAGACCCAGTACTTC
many,TRBV7-9,TRBJ2-1,.,CASSSTGGQFF,TGTGCCAGCAGCTCCACAGGAGGGCAGTTCTTC
.,TRBV23-1,TRBJ2-6,TRBD1,CASSQRRGRPPGANVLTF,TGCGCCAGCAGTCAACGCAGGGGGCGACCCCCTGGGGCCAACGTCCTGACTTTC
many,TRBV3-1,TRBJ2-1,TRBD2,CASSELGTSLFF,TGTGCCAGCAGCGAACTCGGGACTAGCCTGTTCTTC
few,TRBV7-9,TRBJ2-2,TRBD1,CASSQWTGRGGELFF,TGTGCCAGCAGCCAGTGGACAGGCCGGGGCGGGGAGCTGTTTTTT
few,TRBV4-1,TRBJ1-1,.,CASSQHPKGEAFF,TGCGCCAGCAGCCAACACCCTAAGGGTGAAGCTTTCTTT
.,TRBV13,TRBJ2-7,.,CASSSQGSEQYF,TGTGCCAGCAGCTCACAGGGTTCCGAGCAGTACTTC
few,TRBV30,TRBJ2-7,.,CAWTPLEGWSEQYF,TGTGCCTGGACCCCCCTGGAGGGCTGGTCCGAGCAGTACTTC
.,TRBV20-1,TRBJ2-3,.,CSATIGTDTQYF,TGCAGTGCGACGATTGGCACAGATACGCAGTATTTT
.,TRBV5-5,TRBJ2-7,.,CASSFRQGYEQYF,TGTGCCAGCAGCTTCCGCCAGGGCTACGAGCAGTACTTC
.,TRBV20-1,TRBJ1-3,.,CSARALITGNTIYF,TGCAGTGCTCGGGCCCTAATAACCGGAAACACCATATATTTT
.,TRBV29-1,TRBJ2-5,TRBD2,CSVTVGGGAWETQYF,TGCAGCGTAACTGTTGGCGGGGGGGCCTGGGAGACCCAGTACTTC
once,TRBV6-5,TRBJ1-4,TRBD1,CASSYVGQGFEEKLFF,TGTGCCAGCAGTTACGTTGGACAGGGTTTTGAGGAAAAACTGTTTTTT
.,TRBV3-1,TRBJ1-2,.,CASSQAIRQPYGYTF,TGTGCCAGCAGCCAAGCCATCCGACAGCCCTATGGCTACACCTTC
many,TRBV7-9,TRBJ2-2,.,CASSFFTGELFF,TGTGCCAGCAGCTTCTTCACCGGGGAGCTGTTTTTT
.,TRBV25-1,TRBJ2-1,TRBD2,CASSMRGGNEQFF,TGTGCCAGCAGTATGCGGGGAGGGAATGAGCAGTTCTTC
.,TRBV19,TRBJ2-7,.,CASSALGAGNAYEQYF,TGTGCCAGTAGCGCCTTAGGGGCGGGGAACGCCTACGAGCAGTACTTC
few,TRBV5-1,TRBJ2-7,TRBD1,CASSLSATGASSYEQYF,TGCGCCAGCAGCTTGTCGGCGACAGGGGCATCTTCCTACGAGCAGTACTTC
.,TRBV18,TRBJ1-1,TRBD1,CASSPRAGGGNTEAFF,TGTGCCAGCTCACCAAGGGCAGGGGGAGGGAACACTGAAGCTTTCTTT
many,TRBV4-1,TRBJ2-3,.,CASTAGQGQSDTQYF,TGCGCCAGCACGGCCGGGCAGGGGCAAAGCGATACGCAGTATTTT
few,TRBV20-1,TRBJ2-2,TRBD2,CSAGRGAGELFF,TGCAGTGCCGGCCGGGGGGCCGGGGAGCTGTTTTTT
.,TRBV25-1,TRBJ2-7,.,CASRVDSPPYEQYF,TGTGCCAGCAGAGTTGACTCCCCGCCCTACGAGCAGTACTTC
many,TRBV20-1,TRBJ2-1,.,CSARGRYGTSYNEQFF,TGCAGTGCTAGAGGACGGTACGGGACGTCCTACAATGAGCAGTTCTTC
.,TRBV9,TRBJ2-7,.,CASSDRQGTYEQYF,TGTGCCAGCAGCGACCGGCAGGGCACCTACGAGCAGTACTTC
few,TRBV7-9,TRBJ1-4,TRBD1,CASSLTTGSNEKLFF,TGTGCCAGCAGCCTAACGACAGGGAGTAATGAAAAACTGTTTTTT
many,TRBV12-3/TRBV12-4,TRBJ2-7,.,CASSLVGVYEQYF,TGTGCCAGCAGTTTGGTGGGGGTCTACGAGCAGTACTTC
few,TRBV7-9,TRBJ1-5,.,CASRPTGSNQPQHF,TGTGCCAGCAGACCAACAGGGTCCAATCAGCCCCAGCATTTT
few,TRBV7-9,TRBJ1-1,TRBD1,CASSLAGGVTEAFF,TGTGCCAGCAGCCTGGCAGGGGGCGTTACTGAAGCTTTCTTT
few,TRBV18,TRBJ2-7,TRBD2,CASSPPSGGADEQYF,TGTGCCAGCTCACCACCTAGCGGGGGGGCCGACGAGCAGTACTTC
few,TRBV29-1,TRBJ2-3,TRBD1,CSVTDRLGTDTQYF,TGCAGCGTTACGGACAGGTTGGGCACAGATACGCAGTATTTT
.,TRBV11-2,TRBJ2-5,.,CASSLETRGKETQYF,TGTGCCAGCAGCTTAGAGACTAGGGGAAAAGAGACCCAGTACTTC
.,TRBV18,TRBJ1-1,.,CASSRVHLNTEAFF,TGTGCCAGCTCACGGGTCCATTTGAACACTGAAGCTTTCTTT
few,TRBV20-1,TRBJ2-3,.,CSAWTSSPLPSTDTQYF,TGCAGTGCTTGGACGTCATCACCGCTGCCATCAACAGATACGCAGTATTTT
few,TRBV7-9,TRBJ2-7,.,CASSLGAGQEQYF,TGTGCCAGCAGCTTGGGAGCGGGCCAGGAGCAGTACTTC
few,TRBV5-1,TRBJ2-7,TRBD1,CASSLVRTGDEQYF,TGCGCCAGCAGCTTGGTGCGGACAGGGGACGAGCAGTACTTC
few,TRBV6-2/TRBV6-3,TRBJ1-1,.,CASAVSQVETEAFF,TGTGCCAGCGCAGTCAGCCAGGTCGAAACTGAAGCTTTCTTT
.,TRBV4-2,TRBJ2-7,.,CASSQALAGLGYEQYF,TGTGCCAGCAGCCAAGCTCTTGCGGGGTTAGGGTACGAGCAGTACTTC
.,TRBV7-2,TRBJ1-2,TRBD1,CASSLTDRGYGYTF,TGTGCCAGCAGCTTAACCGACAGGGGCTATGGCTACACCTTC
.,TRBV14,TRBJ2-7,.,CASSQDGEGAYEQYF,TGTGCCAGCAGCCAAGATGGTGAAGGGGCCTACGAGCAGTACTTC
.,TRBV5-1,TRBJ2-1,TRBD2,CASSQRLASGSYNEQFF,TGCGCCAGCAGCCAACGACTGGCTAGCGGCTCCTACAATGAGCAGTTCTTC
few,TRBV20-1,TRBJ1-4,TRBD1,CSARAAADRGGDNTEKLFF,TGCAGTGCTAGAGCGGCGGCGGACAGGGGGGGGGATAATACGGAAAAACTGTTTTTT
few,TRBV30,TRBJ1-1,TRBD1,CATRQGSTEAFF,TGTGCCACCCGACAGGGAAGCACTGAAGCTTTCTTT
.,TRBV5-1,TRBJ1-1,.,CASSLHSTNTEAFF,TGCGCCAGCAGCTTGCACAGCACGAACACTGAAGCTTTCTTT
few,TRBV9,TRBJ1-5,TRBD1,CASSPRGDRGEPQHF,TGTGCCAGCAGCCCGAGGGGGGACAGGGGGGAGCCCCAGCATTTT
.,TRBV7-3,TRBJ2-1,.,CASSPRRGSYNEQFF,TGTGCCAGCAGCCCAAGGCGGGGTTCCTACAATGAGCAGTTCTTC